Below are 23 T cell receptor beta chains sequenced from a single sample in a study of cytomegalovirus exposure and HLA in healthy donors. 60 Vbeta and 13 Jbeta primers were used in PCR. The table came from immunoSEQ multiplex PCR; TCRdb's copy has only in-frame clones and leaves some out. The table counts some 71,000 clones; over 1.5% lies in the top ten. Sample: PBMCs. The receptors here all came from a woman in her 30s in good health and CMV-seronegative.

The V gene is TRBV6-5, the J gene TRBJ2-5; TRBD2 agrees at 10 bases. Looked up from germline, CDR1 is MNHEY and CDR2 is SVGAGI. The CDR3 has 15 amino acids. V shed 7 bases and J 5 bases; nucleotides not matched to a gene: 10. CDR3 residues: CASKRSGRAGETQYF. The CDR3, as DNA: TGTGCCAGCAAGCGAAGCGGGAGGGCCGGGGAGACCCAGTACTTC.

The rearrangement joins TRBV30 to TRBJ1-2, with unresolved D. CDR1 and CDR2 (germline): GTSNPN, SVGIG (reference sequence). This CDR3 is 13 amino acids long. The V end was cut by 1 base, the J end by 3 bases, with 9 bases between. In nucleotides, the CDR3 is TGTGCCTGGAGTGGAGATCAGGACTATGGCTACACCTTC. Amino acids: CAWSGDQDYGYTF.

The chain joins TRBV6-5 to TRBJ2-1; TRBD1 aligns across 8 bases. The CDR3 extends over 15 amino acids. Per germline, CDR1 MNHEY and CDR2 SVGAGI. The J segment lost 8 bases and the V segment lost 5 bases, leaving 11 bases of the junction unmatched. The CDR3 nucleotides are TGTGCCAGCAGTCCGGACAGGGCCCCGATGGATGAGCAGTTCTTC. Translating gives CASSPDRAPMDEQFF.

In nucleotides, the CDR3 is TGTGCCAGCAGAGATAGTGAGACCCAGTACTTC. Its translation: CASRDSETQYF. The rearrangement uses TRBV9 and TRBJ2-5; D remains unclear. In germline, CDR1 is SGDLS, CDR2 YYNGEE. The CDR3 is 11 residues long. V was cut by 5 bases and J by 5 bases, with 7 bases left in between.

The V call is TRBV9, the J call TRBJ1-1, with a weak D call TRBD1 (5 bases). V was trimmed by 0 bases and J by 6 bases, leaving 15 bases between them. This CDR3 spans 15 amino acids. In germline, CDR1 is SGDLS, CDR2 YYNGEE. CDR3 coding DNA: TGTGCCAGCAGCGTAGATAGGGGAGGGGCCGCTGAAGCTTTCTTT. It codes for CASSVDRGGAAEAFF.

The chain combines TRBV28 with TRBJ2-7, with 8 positions matching TRBD2. V lost 6 bases, J lost 5 bases, and 12 bases stayed unmatched. The CDR3 has 15 residues. Looked up from germline, CDR1 is MDHEN and CDR2 is SYDVKM. DNA of the CDR3: TGTGCCAGCAGCATCCAGGCGGGAGGCACTGACGAGCAGTACTTC. The encoded protein is CASSIQAGGTDEQYF.

The V call is TRBV7-2, the J call TRBJ2-7, with 7 bases identical to TRBD1. The CDR3 is 14 amino acids. From germline, CDR1 is SGHTA and CDR2 FQGNSA. With V trimmed by 6 bases and J by 1 base, 6 bases remained unmatched. This chain's CDR3 is CASRSGTASYEQYF. CDR3 DNA: TGTGCCAGCAGGTCCGGGACAGCTTCCTACGAGCAGTACTTC.

V usage is TRBV18 and J usage is TRBJ2-4, with 8 bases matching TRBD2. V shed 3 bases and J 5 bases; nucleotides not matched to a gene: 6. Germline lookup yields CDR1 KGHSH and CDR2 LQKENI. CDR3 length: 15 residues. The CDR3 sequence is CASSPPGGAENIQYF. The CDR3 nucleotides read TGTGCCAGCTCACCCCCCGGGGGGGCTGAAAACATTCAGTACTTC.

The J gene is TRBJ1-4, the V gene TRBV19, with 7 bases lining up with TRBD1. CDR3 size: 14 residues. The germline V gene has CDR1 LNHDA and CDR2 SQIVND (reference sequence). Trimming cost V 5 bases and J 3 bases; bases outside gene matches: 3. CDR3 protein: CASSHGTANEKLFF. The CDR3 DNA follows: TGTGCCAGTAGTCACGGGACAGCTAATGAAAAACTGTTTTTT.

The chain couples TRBV4-1 to TRBJ1-2; 8 bases are a match to TRBD1. Germline CDR1 is MGHRA and CDR2 is YSYEKL. Losses at the gene ends were 1 base for V and 5 bases for J; bases not matched to a gene: 12. This CDR3 region has 17 residues. The chain's CDR3 is CASSQVWTGPLIYGYTF. As DNA, the CDR3 is TGCGCCAGCAGCCAAGTCTGGACAGGGCCTTTAATTTATGGCTACACCTTC.

The chain uses TRBV5-1 and TRBJ1-1, with 8 positions matching TRBD1. With 0 bases clipped from V and 5 bases from J, the junction kept 6 bases outside the gene matches. Germline V lookup: CDR1 SGHRS, CDR2 YFSETQ. There are 15 residues in the CDR3. CDR3 sequence: CASSLALDRGTEAFF. The CDR3 nucleotides are TGCGCCAGCAGCTTGGCCCTAGACAGGGGAACTGAAGCTTTCTTT. The complete variable domain, with remaining parts taken from reference TRBV5-1 and TRBJ1-1, reads KAGVTQTPRYLIKTRGQQVTLSCSPISGHRSVSWYQQTPGQGLQFLFEYFSETQRNKGNFPGRFSGRQFSNSRSEMNVSTLELGDSALYLCASSLALDRGTEAFFGQGTRLTVV.

V usage is TRBV7-6 and J usage is TRBJ2-7; 7 bases fit TRBD1. Trimming removed 3 bases from V and 3 bases from J; junction bases left unmatched: 2. The CDR3 length is 13 residues. Germline CDR1 reads SGHVS; CDR2 reads FNYEAQ. The chain's CDR3 is CASSLAGGYEQYF. The CDR3, as DNA: TGTGCCAGCAGCTTGGCAGGGGGCTACGAGCAGTACTTC.

The CDR3 bases are TGTGCCAGCAGTTTAGCCGGGACAGGGGGGCTCACTGAAGCTTTCTTT. It is translated as CASSLAGTGGLTEAFF. The V gene is TRBV27, the J gene TRBJ1-1, with 11 bases identical to TRBD1. CDR1 and CDR2 (germline): MNHEY, SMNVEV (reference sequence). Losses at the gene ends were 2 bases for V and 4 bases for J; bases not matched to a gene: 6. The CDR3 has 16 amino acids.

The rearrangement links TRBV6-1 to TRBJ2-7; weak D call: TRBD1 (6 bases). CDR1 and CDR2 from the germline V gene are MNHNS and SASEGT. The CDR3 loop spans 12 amino acids. Between the trimmed V and J ends, which lost 6 bases and 5 bases, there was a span of 11 bases. The chain's CDR3 is CASRHRVNEQYF. Written as DNA, the CDR3 is TGTGCCAGCAGACACAGGGTCAACGAGCAGTACTTC.

The chain joins TRBV6-4 to TRBJ1-2; 9 bases are shared with TRBD1. Germline CDR1 reads MRHNA; CDR2 reads SNTAGT. The CDR3 is 13 residues long. V was clipped by 4 bases and J by 5 bases; unmatched bases: 2. The CDR3 here is CASSGGTGYGYTF. DNA for the CDR3: TGTGCCAGCAGTGGCGGGACAGGGTATGGCTACACCTTC.

The chain is built from TRBV18 and TRBJ1-1; D remains unclear. Trimming removed 2 bases from V and 13 bases from J, with 17 bases in between. CDR1 and CDR2 from the germline V gene are KGHSH and LQKENI. The CDR3 is 13 residues long. CDR3 sequence (DNA): TGTGCCAGCTCACCAAGCGGATCGATGGAGGTTTTCTTT. Its translation is CASSPSGSMEVFF.

This chain links TRBV28 with TRBJ2-7, with D maybe TRBD2 (6 bases). Trimming left V 2 bases short and J 4 bases short, with 12 bases between. The CDR3 extends over 14 amino acids. Germline V gene data show CDR1 as MDHEN and CDR2 as SYDVKM. CDR3 sequence: CASSLGGTHYEQYF. The CDR3 bases are TGTGCCAGCAGTTTAGGCGGGACTCATTACGAGCAGTACTTC. The complete variable domain, with remaining parts taken from reference TRBV28 and TRBJ2-7, reads DVKVTQSSRYLVKRTGEKVFLECVQDMDHENMFWYRQDPGLGLRLIYFSYDVKMKEKGDIPEGYSVSREKKERFSLILESASTNQTSMYLCASSLGGTHYEQYFGPGTRLTVT.

The chain recombines TRBV6-5 with TRBJ2-7, with TRBD1 identical over 9 bases. Trimming cost V 4 bases and J 4 bases; bases outside gene matches: 8. Germline assignment: CDR1 MNHEY and CDR2 SVGAGI. This CDR3 contains 15 residues. The CDR3 DNA reads TGTGCCAGCAGTTTCACCGGGACAGGGCTTTACGAGCAGTACTTC. Amino acid sequence: CASSFTGTGLYEQYF.

The rearrangement uses TRBV4-3 and TRBJ2-5; 8 nucleotides line up with TRBD1. With 6 bases clipped from V and 1 base from J, the junction kept 13 bases outside the gene matches. Germline V gene lookup returns CDR1 LGHNA and CDR2 YSLEER. The CDR3 extends over 17 amino acids. The CDR3 DNA reads TGCGCCAGCAGTCGTACCGGGACAGGCTATCCCCAAGAGACCCAGTACTTC. This gives the protein CASSRTGTGYPQETQYF.

The chain combines TRBV6-6 with TRBJ1-2; D possibly corresponds to TRBD1 (6 bases). Germline V gene lookup returns CDR1 MNHNY and CDR2 SVGAGI (reference sequence). CDR3 length: 15 residues. V was shortened by 8 bases and J by 7 bases, with 23 bases between the two germline ends. CDR3: CASRWGGAETFGYTF. The CDR3 DNA is TGTGCCAGCCGGTGGGGGGGGGCTGAAACTTTTGGCTACACCTTC.

The gene calls are TRBV7-9 and TRBJ1-1; tentative D call: TRBD1 (5 bases). The CDR3 contains 14 residues. V was trimmed by 4 bases and J by 2 bases, leaving 11 bases between them. Germline CDR1 and CDR2: SEHNR and FQNEAQ (reference sequence). The CDR3 spells CASSSQGGNTEAFF. The CDR3 bases are TGTGCCAGCAGCTCCCAGGGTGGTAACACTGAAGCTTTCTTT.

Regarding this clone: Because it lacks the conserved phenylalanine or tryptophan at the end, this CDR3 is likely a read error. The DNA is left out, because the CDR3 cannot be placed on it with certainty; the CDR3 is given as TCRdb lists it. The rearrangement joins TRBV29-1 to TRBJ1-2; the table gives TRBD1 as D, unverified against the DNA. Both ends counted, the CDR3 spans 11 residues. Germline CDR1 and CDR2: SQVTM and ANQGSEA. The CDR3 spells CSVEDRASGML.

The genes are TRBV7-9 and TRBJ1-2, with 7 nucleotides matching TRBD1. With V trimmed by 0 bases and J by 6 bases, 10 bases remained unmatched. This CDR3 region has 16 residues. Germline CDR1 reads SEHNR; CDR2 reads FQNEAQ (reference sequence). The CDR3 DNA sequence: TGTGCCAGCAGCTTAGCGAGGGACAGCTCCACCCATGGCTACACCTTC. Amino acids: CASSLARDSSTHGYTF.